The clone carrying this TCR beta chain was picked up a small number of times. This sample stems from a study of blood T cell repertoires in COVID-19. Whole-study context: Researchers got acute and convalescent COVID-19 samples from the United States, Italy and Spain. T cells, B-cell-depleted T cells, or PBMCs provided the cDNA or gDNA that served as material.

The CDR3 spans 14 residues. CDR1 and CDR2 from the germline V gene are MRHNA and SNTAGT. The V gene end was trimmed by 5 bases and the J gene end by 8 bases; junction bases not matched to a gene: 8. In the original workflow: Reference gene primer amplification yielded estimated nucleated cell counts. Generated by immunoSEQ multiplex PCR, the TCRdb table keeps only in-frame clones and is missing some. V, J and clone size were drawn from that table, and D and trimming were deduced from the DNA. Of approximately 390,000 clones in the sample, 90% were seen once. Sequenced input: peripheral blood. The source of this sequence is a young man with active or convalescent COVID-19. The chain uses TRBV6-4 and TRBJ2-1; 8 nucleotides align to TRBD2. Here the CDR3 reads CASSREGVVDEQFF. The CDR3, as DNA: TGTGCCAGCAGTCGGGAGGGAGTTGTCGATGAGCAGTTCTTC.